This T cell receptor (beta chain) came from a study of circulating and synovial CD4+ cells in juvenile arthritis. Here immunoSEQ multiplex PCR was the method, and the copy in TCRdb shows in-frame clones only, minus some. The sample holds 35,000 or so clones, roughly 96% seen once. Germline lookup yields CDR1 SGHTA and CDR2 FQGTGA. The CDR3 consists of 14 residues. With V trimmed by 5 bases and J by 5 bases, 7 bases remained unmatched. The TCR comes from a human donor with juvenile idiopathic arthritis. The source material was CD4+ T cells from blood. The V and J genes are TRBV7-3 and TRBJ2-7; 9 positions agree with TRBD1. Here the CDR3 reads CASSQGQGSNEQYF. The CDR3 DNA sequence: TGTGCCAGCAGCCAGGGACAGGGTTCCAACGAGCAGTACTTC.